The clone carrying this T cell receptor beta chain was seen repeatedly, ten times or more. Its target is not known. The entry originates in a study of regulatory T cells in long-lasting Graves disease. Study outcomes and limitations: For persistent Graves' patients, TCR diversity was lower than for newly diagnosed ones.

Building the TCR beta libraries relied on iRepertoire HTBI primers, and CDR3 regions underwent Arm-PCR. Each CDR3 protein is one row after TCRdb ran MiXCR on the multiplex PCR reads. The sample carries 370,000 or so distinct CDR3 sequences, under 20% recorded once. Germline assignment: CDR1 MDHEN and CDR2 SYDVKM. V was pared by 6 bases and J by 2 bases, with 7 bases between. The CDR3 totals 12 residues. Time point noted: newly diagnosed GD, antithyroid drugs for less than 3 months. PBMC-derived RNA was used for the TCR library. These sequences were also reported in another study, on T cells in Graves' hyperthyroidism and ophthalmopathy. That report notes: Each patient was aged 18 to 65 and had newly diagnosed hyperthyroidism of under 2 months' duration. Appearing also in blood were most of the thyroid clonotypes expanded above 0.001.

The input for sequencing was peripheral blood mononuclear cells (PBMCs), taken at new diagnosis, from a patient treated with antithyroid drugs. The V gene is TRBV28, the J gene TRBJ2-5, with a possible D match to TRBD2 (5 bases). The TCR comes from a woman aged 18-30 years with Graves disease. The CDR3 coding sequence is TGTGCCAGCAGCGGGGTTCAAGAGACCCAGTACTTC. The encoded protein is CASSGVQETQYF.